The sequence of this T cell receptor (beta chain) was determined in a study of CD8+CD57+ T cells in acquired aplastic anemia. Across the whole study: Sorted CD4+ plus CD8+ cells gave DNA averaging 3.2 ug.

Patients who underwent sequencing had shown CD8+CD57+ cell expansion by flow cytometry. This CDR3 has 15 residues. The V gene lost 3 bases and the J gene lost 4 bases, with 15 bases spanning the gap. The germline CDR1 and CDR2 sequences are DFQATT and SNEGSKA (reference sequence). This clonotype was picked up a small number of times. Its antigen is not identified. Genomic DNA, serving as template, underwent TCR beta VDJ and CDR3 profiling. Via MiXCR, TCRdb re-called the reads, giving one row per CDR3 protein. The repertoire holds hundreds of thousands of distinct CDR3 sequences, roughly 34% seen once, with less than 1% in the top ten. Whole-study findings and limits: CD8+ Simpson's diversity showed no significant patient-control difference.

The V gene is TRBV20-1, the J gene TRBJ2-2; maybe TRBD1 (5 bases). Sequences were obtained from sorted CD4+, CD8+, or CD8+CD57+ T cells (not recorded which) from PBMCs. This TCR derives from a human donor with aplastic anemia. The CDR3: CSASGQGLGTGELFF. The CDR3 DNA is TGCAGTGCTAGCGGGCAGGGCCTAGGCACCGGGGAGCTGTTTTTT.